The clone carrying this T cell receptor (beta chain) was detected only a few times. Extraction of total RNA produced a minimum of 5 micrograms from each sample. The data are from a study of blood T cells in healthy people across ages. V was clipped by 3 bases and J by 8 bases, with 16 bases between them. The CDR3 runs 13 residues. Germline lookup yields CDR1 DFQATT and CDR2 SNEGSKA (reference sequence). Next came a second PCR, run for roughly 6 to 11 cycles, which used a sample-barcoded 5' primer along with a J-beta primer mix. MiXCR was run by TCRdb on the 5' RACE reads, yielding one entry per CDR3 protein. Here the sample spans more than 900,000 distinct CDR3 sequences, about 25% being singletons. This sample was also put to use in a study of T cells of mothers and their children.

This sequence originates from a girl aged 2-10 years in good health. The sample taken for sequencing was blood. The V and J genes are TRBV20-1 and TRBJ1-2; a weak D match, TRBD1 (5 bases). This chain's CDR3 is CSASQGGLRGYTF. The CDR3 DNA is TGCAGTGCTAGTCAGGGTGGGCTAAGGGGCTACACCTTC.